This T cell receptor beta chain was sequenced during a study of siplizumab effects on memory and regulatory T cells. Study results and limitations: The apparent diversity of naive T cells exceeded that of memory cells, and naive T cells seemed to make a major contribution to the alloresponse. For siplizumab cultures, the suppressive function of their proliferating Tregs was not confirmed. Researchers could not give a naive or memory phenotype to roughly 75-96% of proliferating CD4+ or CD8+ clones.

Trimming removed 4 bases from V and 0 bases from J; junction bases left unmatched: 2. The germline gives CDR1 SGHNT, CDR2 YYREEE (reference sequence). The CDR3 is 14 amino acids. This clone was counted once. Its specificity is unknown. Sequencing of each sample assayed approximately 10^5 TCR templates. The repertoire was sequenced with immunoSEQ multiplex PCR; TCRdb's copy has only in-frame clones and lacks some. Among about 82,000 clones listed, approximately 88% were seen once. Sequencing was done on a sample of Tregs sorted from blood. This TCR was sampled from a human donor in good health. The V gene is TRBV5-4, the J gene TRBJ1-1, with TRBD1 matching over 8 bases. In DNA, the CDR3 is TGTGCCAGCAGCCGACAGGGGATGAACACTGAAGCTTTCTTT. As protein: CASSRQGMNTEAFF.